These T cell receptor beta chains were read from a single sample in a study of control samples from healthy donors and cancer patients. Only in-frame clones appear in the TCRdb table, and some are missing; sequencing was by immunoSEQ multiplex PCR. The data hold some 95,000 clones, with about 91% observed a single time. The sample was blood. All receptors derive from a man aged 25-40 years in good health. Both conserved end residues are trimmed from each CDR3.

length,V,J,CDR3
14,TRBV4-1,TRBJ1-2,ASSQQRTGLYQGYT
8,TRBV6-1,TRBJ2-7,ASSDREQY
14,TRBV10-3,TRBJ2-7,AISRTSGSDLNEQY
15,TRBV5-4,TRBJ2-5,ASSKATGTGREETQY
13,TRBV11-3,TRBJ2-7,ASSRRDRLSYEQY
16,TRBV6-2/TRBV6-3,TRBJ1-2,ASSFRRDSLSANYGYT
13,TRBV27,TRBJ2-7,ASSLSPGPGGEQY
13,TRBV14,TRBJ2-7,ASSQVWGRHYEQY
13,TRBV19,TRBJ2-7,ASSTLAGVGYEQY
12,TRBV2,TRBJ1-6,ASSAEAVNSPLH
12,TRBV27,TRBJ2-7,ASSVRRDSYEQY
12,TRBV5-4,TRBJ2-7,ASSLAGGSYEQY
12,TRBV9,TRBJ2-7,ASSVGSGSYEQY
12,TRBV5-1,TRBJ1-2,ASSSTARTYGYT
13,TRBV27,TRBJ1-2,ASSFARGPGDGYT
13,TRBV19,TRBJ2-2,ASRSSGRADGELF
13,TRBV6-8,TRBJ2-7,ASREEGPIFYEQY
11,TRBV10-2,TRBJ1-5,ASSENTYQPQH
14,TRBV7-9,TRBJ2-5,ASSLALQGVGETQY
13,TRBV7-3,TRBJ1-2,ASSLDRGTNSGYT
12,TRBV2,TRBJ1-1,ASSRQLTGSEAF
15,TRBV6-1,TRBJ2-2,ASSVLPRQANTGELF
11,TRBV15,TRBJ1-2,ATSRDKPYGYT
14,TRBV27,TRBJ2-3,ASSFRTSGSADTQY
13,TRBV11-2,TRBJ2-7,ASSSLLGNTKGQY
11,TRBV5-1,TRBJ2-3,ASSLGSTDTQY
12,TRBV25-1,TRBJ1-1,ASSPMLGNTEAF
14,TRBV24-1,TRBJ2-1,ATSDFGGGSWNEQF
13,TRBV6-5,TRBJ1-1,ASSLTAPSNTEAF
11,TRBV11-3,TRBJ2-7,ASSSPEVYEQY
11,TRBV5-8,TRBJ2-1,ASSFSGYNEQF
12,TRBV9,TRBJ2-2,ASSVNPSGGWLF
12,TRBV19,TRBJ1-5,ASSITGAGQPQH
9,TRBV12-3/TRBV12-4,TRBJ2-7,ASNLGTGEI
15,TRBV18,TRBJ2-1,ASSPFRLAGELGEQF
13,TRBV4-3,TRBJ2-1,ASSQEVSGSYEQF
9,TRBV12-3/TRBV12-4,TRBJ1-5,ASSYQGPQH
10,TRBV12-3/TRBV12-4,TRBJ2-3,ASGGGTDTQY
16,TRBV27,TRBJ2-7,ASSPPRGSGLSSYEQY
12,TRBV7-2,TRBJ1-2,ASSFRAVIDGYT
11,TRBV9,TRBJ2-3,ASSAGGTDTQY
12,TRBV5-1,TRBJ2-3,ASSLSGIADTQY
13,TRBV4-2,TRBJ2-3,ASSPSQRELDTQY
11,TRBV12-3/TRBV12-4,TRBJ1-2,ASSKTANYGYT
13,TRBV5-1,TRBJ1-1,ASSLLGQGGTEAF
9,TRBV7-9,TRBJ1-1,ASRRYTEAF
10,TRBV6-5,TRBJ2-7,ASSYPLGEQY
12,TRBV28,TRBJ2-7,ASRGSGHSYEQY
11,TRBV10-3,TRBJ1-2,AISGRTRDGYT
13,TRBV2,TRBJ2-1,ASSLGGRHYNEQF
13,TRBV28,TRBJ1-2,ASSSSGQQHYGYT